The 20 T cell receptor beta chains below come from one sample, sequenced in a study of graft-versus-host responses after intestinal transplantation (dated by TCRdb to about 2021). To prepare the library, the immunoSEQ multiplex PCR assay was applied. This is the immuneACCESS table as TCRdb keeps it, with only in-frame sequences that have V and J called. A part of the clones is gone; compared with another copy, unresolved V genes explain less than half, and the rest is unexplained. The sample table contains some 10,000 clones; only one count was recorded for around 93% of them. Of the sample, roughly 5% is held by the ten largest clones. The source material was PBMCs, sampled almost 70 days after transplant. All receptors come from a human patient who received an intestinal transplant, so some T cells may come from the graft donor.

The chain combines TRBV7-8 with TRBJ2-1; D gene uncertain. Trimming cost V 5 bases and J 9 bases, with 8 bases left between them. This CDR3 contains 11 residues. In germline, CDR1 is SGHVS, CDR2 FQNEAQ. CDR3 DNA sequence: TGTGCCAGCAGCCTAGGCGGTGAGCAGTTCTTC. It encodes CASSLGGEQFF.

The sample holds one count of this clone. The chain couples TRBV18 to TRBJ1-5, with 10 bases matching TRBD1. The J segment lost 3 bases and the V segment lost 4 bases, leaving 9 bases of the junction unmatched. CDR1 is KGHSH, CDR2 LQKENI, per germline. The CDR3 contains 17 residues. The CDR3 reads CASSLNRDRGSNQPQHF. In DNA, the CDR3 is TGTGCCAGCTCACTAAACCGGGACAGGGGATCCAATCAGCCCCAGCATTTT.

The chain is built from TRBV28 and TRBJ1-2; 7 nucleotides agree with TRBD1. Germline V lookup: CDR1 MDHEN, CDR2 SYDVKM. This CDR3 region has 15 residues. After removal of 3 bases from V and 1 base from J, the junction contained 5 bases not matched to a gene. The CDR3 DNA reads as TGTGCCAGCAGTTTGAGATGGGACAGTAACTATGGCTACACCTTC. This codes for CASSLRWDSNYGYTF.

This sequence joins TRBV5-6 and TRBJ2-2; D uncertain. Looked up from germline, CDR1 is SGHDT and CDR2 is YYEEEE. Deletions cut 0 bases from V and 4 bases from J, with 16 bases between. The CDR3 has 17 amino acids. The CDR3 spells CASSLESSRMLTGELFF. The DNA of the CDR3 is TGTGCCAGCAGCTTGGAATCTAGTAGGATGCTCACCGGGGAGCTGTTTTTT.

The chain combines TRBV19 with TRBJ2-7; TRBD1 is a possible D gene (5 bases). The germline V and J ends were trimmed by 5 bases and 2 bases, with 13 bases remaining between them. CDR3 length: 14 residues. Germline V gene sequence: CDR1 LNHDA, CDR2 SQIVND (reference sequence). CDR3 nucleotide sequence: TGTGCCAGTAGTCCTGCCTCAGGGACCTACGAGCAGTACTTC. Translation: CASSPASGTYEQYF.

This sequence joins TRBV30 and TRBJ2-7; 12 nucleotides match TRBD2. In germline, CDR1 is GTSNPN, CDR2 SVGIG (reference sequence). The CDR3 runs 14 residues. J lost 2 bases, V lost 5 bases, and 4 bases had no gene match. CDR3 amino acids: CAWGLAGWTYEQYF. CDR3 sequence (DNA): TGTGCCTGGGGACTAGCGGGGTGGACCTACGAGCAGTACTTC.

The V gene is TRBV5-1, the J gene TRBJ1-4; 8 bases align to TRBD1. Trimming removed 0 bases from V and 6 bases from J; junction bases left unmatched: 13. CDR1 SGHRS and CDR2 YFSETQ come from the germline V gene. The CDR3 consists of 18 residues. CDR3 protein: CASSLASGGAPGDEKLFF. CDR3 in DNA: TGCGCCAGCAGCTTGGCGTCAGGGGGCGCTCCGGGGGATGAAAAACTGTTTTTT.

V is TRBV14 and J is TRBJ2-1, with D possibly matching TRBD2 (6 bases). This CDR3 region has 15 residues. The V gene's germline CDR1 is SGHDN and CDR2 FVKESK. The V end was cut by 1 base, the J end by 3 bases, with 10 bases between. DNA of the CDR3: TGTGCCAGCAGCCAAGCCCCGGACTACTACAATGAGCAGTTCTTC. This translates into CASSQAPDYYNEQFF.

The chain links TRBV4-1 to TRBJ2-7; TRBD2 might be the D (5 bases). V lost 3 bases, J lost 3 bases, and 6 bases lay in between. The CDR3 extends over 12 amino acids. Germline V gene sequence: CDR1 MGHRA, CDR2 YSYEKL. The DNA of the CDR3 is TGCGCCAGCAGCCATGCGGGCTACGAGCAGTACTTC. Amino acid sequence: CASSHAGYEQYF.

The table lists this clone with a count of one. The genes are TRBV6-6 and TRBJ1-4, with unresolved D. The V end lost 4 bases, the J end lost 5 bases, and 2 bases lay between the germline ends. This CDR3 comprises 11 residues. Germline lookup yields CDR1 MNHNY and CDR2 SVGAGI (reference sequence). This chain's CDR3 is CASSLNEKLFF. For the CDR3, the DNA is TGTGCCAGCAGTTTAAATGAAAAACTGTTTTTT.

The chain combines TRBV5-6 with TRBJ2-3; D gene uncertain. V lost 1 base to trimming and J lost 2 bases, with 8 bases between them. The germline gives CDR1 SGHDT, CDR2 YYEEEE. This CDR3 region has 14 residues. CDR3 in amino acids: CASSLLSLTDTQYF. CDR3 sequence (DNA): TGTGCCAGCAGCTTGTTAAGCCTCACAGATACGCAGTATTTT. The variable domain in full, with the rest retrieved from reference TRBV5-6 and TRBJ2-3, is DAGVTQSPTHLIKTRGQQVTLRCSPKSGHDTVSWYQQALGQGPQFIFQYYEEEERQRGNFPDRFSGHQFPNYSSELNVNALLLGDSALYLCASSLLSLTDTQYFGPGTRLTVL.

V and J are TRBV14 and TRBJ1-6, with D perhaps TRBD1 (5 bases). The CDR3 is made up of 17 amino acids. With 0 bases removed from V and 10 bases from J, the gap between germline ends came to 19 bases. Germline loops: CDR1 SGHDN, CDR2 FVKESK. CDR3 sequence reads: CASSQEDGDWSGSPLHF. CDR3 sequence (DNA): TGTGCCAGCAGCCAAGAAGATGGGGACTGGAGTGGCTCACCCCTCCACTTT.

J is TRBJ2-1 and V is TRBV5-4, with D possibly TRBD2 on 6 matching bases. Germline CDR1 and CDR2: SGHNT and YYREEE (reference sequence). V was shortened by 4 bases and J by 0 bases, with 11 bases between the two germline ends. CDR3 length equals 15 residues. The CDR3 loop is CASSPGRSSYNEQFF. CDR3 sequence (DNA): TGTGCCAGCAGCCCCGGGAGATCCTCCTACAATGAGCAGTTCTTC.

The gene calls are TRBV1 and TRBJ2-3; the D call in the table, TRBD2, was not verified against the DNA. TRBV1 is a pseudogene. This CDR3 is 16 amino acids long. CDR3 nucleotide sequence: TGCACCAGTCGTCGGTTTGGTAGCGGTTACACAGATACGCAGTATTTT. Its translation: CTSRRFGSGYTDTQYF.

The chain carries TRBV13 and TRBJ2-5, with 7 bases fitting TRBD2. The V segment lost 5 bases and the J segment 0 bases; nucleotides outside the gene matches: 9. CDR1 PRHDT and CDR2 FYEKMQ come from the germline V gene (reference sequence). The CDR3 spans 16 residues. CDR3: CASSRGSSGNQETQYF. In DNA form, the CDR3 reads TGTGCCAGCAGCCGGGGCTCTAGCGGTAACCAAGAGACCCAGTACTTC.

This sequence joins TRBV28 and TRBJ2-7; the D gene is possibly TRBD1 (5 bases). The CDR3 covers 13 residues. The germline V gene encodes CDR1 MDHEN and CDR2 SYDVKM. V was shortened by 3 bases and J by 6 bases, with 12 bases between the two germline ends. The CDR3 DNA reads as TGTGCCAGCAGTTTCAACACAGGTGCCGAGCAGTACTTC. Amino acids: CASSFNTGAEQYF.

The V call is TRBV27, the J call TRBJ1-6; TRBD1 matches at 7 bases. The germline V gene encodes CDR1 MNHEY and CDR2 SMNVEV (reference sequence). The CDR3 runs to 17 residues. J was trimmed by 1 base and V by 3 bases; bases with no gene match: 6. CDR3 sequence: CASSFVTGVSYNSPLHF. CDR3 nucleotides: TGTGCCAGCAGTTTTGTCACAGGGGTATCCTATAATTCACCCCTCCACTTT.

The chain employs TRBV4-3 and TRBJ1-4, with D uncertain. Deletions cut 3 bases from V and 4 bases from J, with 12 bases between. The CDR3 is made up of 15 amino acids. CDR1 is LGHNA and CDR2 is YSLEER in the germline V gene. The CDR3 nucleotides are TGCGCCAGCAGCCATGGCTTCGAAGTTAATGAAAAACTGTTTTTT. Amino acid sequence: CASSHGFEVNEKLFF.

The CDR3 loop is CARQGTSGRGEQFF. The CDR3 DNA reads as TGTGCCAGGCAAGGGACTAGCGGGAGGGGGGAGCAGTTCTTC. The chain carries TRBV28 and TRBJ2-1; 16 bases match TRBD2. The J segment lost 10 bases and the V segment lost 9 bases, leaving 6 bases of the junction unmatched. Germline CDR1 MDHEN, CDR2 SYDVKM. CDR3 length: 14 amino acids.

J is TRBJ1-1 and V is TRBV6-5, with D possibly TRBD1 on 5 matching bases. Trimming pared 5 bases from V and 4 bases from J, leaving 11 bases between. CDR1 and CDR2 from the germline V gene are MNHEY and SVGAGI. This CDR3 spans 13 amino acids. The CDR3 loop is CASSEKGLTEAFF. Written as DNA, the CDR3 is TGTGCCAGCAGTGAGAAGGGGCTCACTGAAGCTTTCTTT.